The 27 T cell receptor beta chains listed next were all sequenced from one sample in a study of brain T cells in children with intractable seizures (dated by TCRdb to the early 2020s). The time point label of this sample denotes: blood from clinic visit 5 months post-surgery; TSC patient then seizure free. The library was generated by the immunoSEQ multiplex PCR assay. TCRdb retrieved this table from immuneACCESS and kept in-frame rearrangements only. Not all clones are present; in checked studies, unresolved V genes account for under half, and no reason is known for the remainder. The sample contains about 320,000 clones, about 94% of them found a single time. Together, the top ten hold about 6% of the sample. This specimen was peripheral blood, taken about 5 months after surgery. These receptors all stem from a boy in the first two years of life with tuberous sclerosis and intractable seizures.

This rearrangement joins TRBV19 to TRBJ2-7, with D perhaps matching TRBD2 (6 bases). This CDR3 is 15 amino acids long. V shed 4 bases and J shed 2 bases, with 15 bases lying between them. Per the germline V gene, CDR1 is LNHDA and CDR2 is SQIVND (reference sequence). The CDR3 region is CASSTPRDSAYEQYF. The CDR3 coding sequence is TGTGCCAGTAGTACTCCCCGGGACTCCGCCTACGAGCAGTACTTC. Full variable domain (rest looked up from reference TRBV19 and TRBJ2-7): DGGITQSPKYLFRKEGQNVTLSCEQNLNHDAMYWYRQDPGQGLRLIYYSQIVNDFQKGDIAEGYSVSREKKESFPLTVTSAQKNPTAFYLCASSTPRDSAYEQYFGPGTRLTVT.

The chain is built from TRBV18 and TRBJ2-7; 10 bases map to TRBD2. The germline gives CDR1 KGHSH, CDR2 LQKENI. The CDR3 has 19 residues. After removal of 2 bases from V and 1 base from J, the junction contained 14 bases not matched to a gene. The CDR3 DNA reads as TGTGCCAGCTCACCAAGACTGCGACTAGCGGGCCACACTTCCTACGAGCAGTACTTC. This gives the protein CASSPRLRLAGHTSYEQYF.

The genes are TRBV24-1 and TRBJ2-7; D might be TRBD1 (5 bases). The germline V gene has CDR1 KGHDR and CDR2 SFDVKD. The CDR3 extends over 12 amino acids. The V gene lost 4 bases and the J gene lost 3 bases, with 6 bases spanning the gap. The CDR3 DNA follows: TGTGCCACCAGTGACAGGGTCTACGAGCAGTACTTC. This translates into CATSDRVYEQYF.

In this sample, this clone turned up a few times. The same CDR3 can be traced to other DNA sequences in this sample. The gene calls are TRBV12-3 or TRBV12-4 and TRBJ1-5; D uncertain. The germline V and J ends were trimmed by 8 bases and 4 bases, with 9 bases remaining between them. The CDR3 loop spans 12 amino acids. The CDR3: CASALGNQPQHF. The CDR3 nucleotides are TGTGCCAGCGCCCTTGGTAATCAGCCCCAGCATTTT.

This chain uses TRBV11-2 with TRBJ2-7; 13 nucleotides agree with TRBD2. V gave up 2 bases and J gave up 10 bases; unmatched junction bases: 8. CDR3 length equals 15 residues. CDR1 and CDR2 from the germline V gene are SGHAT and FQNNGV. CDR3 in amino acids: CASSLSGGLAGDQYF. The CDR3 DNA reads as TGTGCCAGCAGCTTAAGCGGAGGACTAGCGGGGGATCAGTACTTC.

This clone was seen only once. The chain employs TRBV2 and TRBJ2-7; D perhaps matches TRBD1 (6 bases). CDR1 and CDR2 from the germline V gene are SNHLY and FYNNEI. CDR3 length: 14 residues. V lost 6 bases to trimming and J lost 2 bases, with 14 bases between them. CDR3 nucleotides: TGTGCCAGCAGGACGGACAGTTTGACCTACGAGCAGTACTTC. Amino acid sequence: CASRTDSLTYEQYF.

This clone was detected once. The chain combines TRBV28 with TRBJ2-3; D gene unclear. The length of the CDR3 is 17 residues. Trimming stripped 4 bases from V and 0 bases from J, with 17 bases between. Germline V gene data show CDR1 as MDHEN and CDR2 as SYDVKM. The CDR3 protein is CASSSPSMSVSTDTQYF. The CDR3 DNA is TGTGCCAGCAGTTCACCCTCTATGAGCGTAAGCACAGATACGCAGTATTTT.

The CDR3 spells CASSLFHSGDTQYF. The DNA of the CDR3 is TGTGCCAGCAGTTTATTTCACTCGGGGGATACGCAGTATTTT. The V gene is TRBV28, the J gene TRBJ2-3; a weak D match, TRBD2 (5 bases). V was shortened by 1 base and J by 6 bases, with 11 bases between the two germline ends. Germline V lookup: CDR1 MDHEN, CDR2 SYDVKM. The CDR3 loop spans 14 amino acids.

The V call is TRBV10-3, the J call TRBJ1-1, with D possibly TRBD1 on 5 matching bases. The CDR3 extends over 13 amino acids. V shed 6 bases and J shed 1 base, with 9 bases lying between them. CDR1 and CDR2 from the germline V gene are ENHRY and SYGVKD. CDR3 residues: CAIRSTENTEAFF. CDR3 in DNA: TGTGCCATCAGGTCGACAGAGAACACTGAAGCTTTCTTT.

The V and J genes are TRBV12-5 and TRBJ2-3; a weak D match, TRBD2 (5 bases). V dropped 8 bases and J dropped 0 bases, with 9 bases sitting between them. The germline gives CDR1 LGHNT, CDR2 FRNRAP. CDR3 size: 13 residues. In DNA form, the CDR3 reads TGTGCTAGTCTCCGGGGTAGCACAGATACGCAGTATTTT. It specifies CASLRGSTDTQYF.

The rearrangement joins TRBV19 to TRBJ2-3; TRBD2 aligns across 11 bases. The germline V gene has CDR1 LNHDA and CDR2 SQIVND (reference sequence). Trimming at V came to 1 base and at J to 4 bases, leaving 7 bases not matched to a gene. The CDR3 runs to 17 residues. CDR3 nucleotides: TGTGCCAGTAGTATAGGTAGCGGGGGGGCTTACCCAGATACGCAGTATTTT. It is translated as CASSIGSGGAYPDTQYF.

The chain employs TRBV6-6 and TRBJ1-1; 9 nucleotides match TRBD1. The V gene end was trimmed by 5 bases and the J gene end by 4 bases; junction bases not matched to a gene: 11. Germline assignment: CDR1 MNHNY and CDR2 SVGAGI (reference sequence). The CDR3 loop spans 16 amino acids. CDR3 region: CASSAPRDRESTEAFF. The CDR3 DNA reads TGTGCCAGCAGTGCACCCAGGGACAGGGAGAGCACTGAAGCTTTCTTT.

This clone is labeled as medium-sized (0.01 to 0.1%). V is TRBV7-9 and J is TRBJ2-3; D is perhaps TRBD2 (5 bases). V lost 5 bases to trimming and J lost 2 bases, with 14 bases between them. The CDR3 is made up of 15 amino acids. Germline CDR1 reads SEHNR; CDR2 reads FQNEAQ (reference sequence). The CDR3 DNA follows: TGTGCCAGCAGCCACGCGGGTTTCTTCACAGATACGCAGTATTTT. As protein: CASSHAGFFTDTQYF. Full variable domain (remainder filled in from reference TRBV7-9 and TRBJ2-3): DTGVSQNPRHKITKRGQNVTFRCDPISEHNRLYWYRQTLGQGPEFLTYFQNEAQLEKSRLLSDRFSAERPKGSFSTLEIQRTEQGDSAMYLCASSHAGFFTDTQYFGPGTRLTVL.

This chain links TRBV4-1 with TRBJ2-3; D ambiguous. The length of the CDR3 is 13 residues. V lost 4 bases and J 0 bases, leaving 5 bases between the germline ends. The germline V gene encodes CDR1 MGHRA and CDR2 YSYEKL. The DNA of the CDR3 is TGCGCCAGCAGCCGGCCTAGCACAGATACGCAGTATTTT. Translated, it gives CASSRPSTDTQYF.

The chain employs TRBV24-1 and TRBJ2-2; 8 bases are shared with TRBD2. V trimming: 9 bases; J trimming: 3 bases; junction bases outside the gene matches: 5. This CDR3 region has 14 residues. CDR1 KGHDR and CDR2 SFDVKD come from the germline V gene. The CDR3 reads CATGPGLDTGELFF. The CDR3, as DNA: TGTGCCACCGGACCGGGACTAGACACCGGGGAGCTGTTTTTT.

The chain is built from TRBV3-1 (or the pseudogene TRBV3-2) and TRBJ1-3; weak D call: TRBD1 (6 bases). Germline V gives CDR1 LGHDT, CDR2 YNNKEL (reference sequence). CDR3 length equals 16 residues. V was clipped by 1 base and J by 3 bases, with 13 bases between them. CDR3 residues: CASSQVRGGFGNTIYF. Written as DNA, the CDR3 is TGTGCCAGCAGCCAAGTCCGAGGGGGGTTTGGAAACACCATATATTTT.

The V and J genes are TRBV4-1 and TRBJ2-7; 9 nucleotides agree with TRBD2. After removal of 2 bases from V and 2 bases from J, the junction contained 4 bases not matched to a gene. The CDR3 is 15 residues long. Germline V gene data show CDR1 as MGHRA and CDR2 as YSYEKL. CDR3 sequence reads: CASSQQREVPYEQYF. The CDR3 nucleotides are TGCGCCAGCAGCCAACAGCGGGAGGTCCCCTACGAGCAGTACTTC.

The V gene is TRBV11-2, the J gene TRBJ2-2; 14 bases match TRBD2. CDR1 and CDR2 (germline): SGHAT, FQNNGV. The V and J ends lost 5 bases and 6 bases, in that order; junction bases with no gene match: 8. This CDR3 is built from 17 residues. This CDR3 is CASSPGLTSGRAGELFF. The CDR3 coding sequence is TGTGCCAGCAGCCCCGGATTGACTAGCGGGAGGGCCGGGGAGCTGTTTTTT. The full variable domain, in which reference TRBV11-2 and TRBJ2-2 provide the parts outside the CDR3, is EAGVAQSPRYKIIEKRQSVAFWCNPISGHATLYWYQQILGQGPKLLIQFQNNGVVDDSQLPKDRFSAERLKGVDSTLKIQPAKLEDSAVYLCASSPGLTSGRAGELFFGEGSRLTVL.

The V and J genes are TRBV9 and TRBJ2-3; 7 nucleotides agree with TRBD1. After removal of 3 bases from V and 6 bases from J, the junction contained 4 bases not matched to a gene. CDR3 length: 13 residues. In germline, CDR1 is SGDLS, CDR2 YYNGEE. The CDR3 here is CASSDEGADTQYF. The CDR3 DNA sequence: TGTGCCAGCAGCGACGAGGGGGCCGATACGCAGTATTTT.

This chain uses TRBV6-9 with TRBJ2-3; unclear D gene. Trimming cost V 4 bases and J 3 bases, with 11 bases left between them. Germline V gives CDR1 MNHGY, CDR2 SVAAGI. The CDR3 extends over 14 amino acids. CDR3 sequence reads: CASSLLGLTDTQYF. Written as DNA, the CDR3 is TGTGCCAGCAGTTTATTAGGGTTGACAGATACGCAGTATTTT.

The rearrangement links TRBV6-5 to TRBJ1-3; D remains unclear. V was clipped by 0 bases and J by 0 bases, with 6 bases between them. The CDR3 length is 15 residues. Per germline, CDR1 MNHEY and CDR2 SVGAGI. The CDR3 sequence: CASSYSQFSGNTIYF. The CDR3 nucleotides are TGTGCCAGCAGTTACTCACAGTTCTCTGGAAACACCATATATTTT.

The chain combines TRBV4-3 with TRBJ2-7; 9 bases match TRBD1. The CDR3 has 14 amino acids. CDR1 LGHNA and CDR2 YSLEER come from the germline V gene. J lost 7 bases, V lost 3 bases, and 7 bases had no gene match. The CDR3 coding sequence is TGCGCCAGCAGCCAGGGACAGGGACCTAGAGAGCAGTACTTC. The encoded protein is CASSQGQGPREQYF.

The chain combines TRBV18 with TRBJ1-2; perhaps TRBD1 as D (5 bases). This CDR3 region has 14 residues. V gave up 3 bases and J gave up 10 bases, with 18 bases separating them. The germline gives CDR1 KGHSH, CDR2 LQKENI. The CDR3 nucleotides read TGTGCCAGCTCACCTGTAAGGGACCCTCCTATCTACACCTTC. Translating gives CASSPVRDPPIYTF. The whole variable domain, filled in from reference TRBV18 and TRBJ1-2, reads NAGVMQNPRHLVRRRGQEARLRCSPMKGHSHVYWYRQLPEEGLKFMVYLQKENIIDESGMPKERFSAEFPKEGPSILRIQQVVRGDSAAYFCASSPVRDPPIYTFGSGTRLTVV.

The chain is built from TRBV18 and TRBJ2-3; D ambiguous. The CDR3 covers 14 residues. From germline, CDR1 is KGHSH and CDR2 LQKENI. Trimming took 0 bases from V and 2 from J, leaving 6 bases between them. The CDR3 DNA reads as TGTGCCAGCTCACCACCCGGAAACACAGATACGCAGTATTTT. Translated: CASSPPGNTDTQYF.

The J gene is TRBJ2-3, the V gene TRBV3-1 (or the pseudogene TRBV3-2); D is uncertain. The CDR3 runs 17 residues. V gave up 1 base and J gave up 2 bases, with 16 bases separating them. Germline V gives CDR1 LGHDT, CDR2 YNNKEL (reference sequence). The CDR3 DNA sequence: TGTGCCAGCAGCCAAGTCGGGCCTCCCCAGCCCACAGATACGCAGTATTTT. This sequence encodes CASSQVGPPQPTDTQYF.

The chain combines TRBV7-8 with TRBJ2-3; 8 bases are a match to TRBD2. CDR1 is SGHVS and CDR2 is FQNEAQ in the germline V gene. After removal of 2 bases from V and 0 bases from J, the junction contained 4 bases not matched to a gene. The CDR3 has 16 residues. CDR3 coding DNA: TGTGCCAGCAGCTTACCGGGACTAGTAAGCACAGATACGCAGTATTTT. This codes for CASSLPGLVSTDTQYF.

The chain links TRBV7-9 to TRBJ2-1; D call uncertain. The germline V and J ends were trimmed by 7 bases and 0 bases, with 13 bases remaining between them. Germline loops: CDR1 SEHNR, CDR2 FQNEAQ (reference sequence). The CDR3 is 15 amino acids. In nucleotides, the CDR3 is TGTGCCAGCAATAATATAATAAGCTCCTACAATGAGCAGTTCTTC. Its translation: CASNNIISSYNEQFF.